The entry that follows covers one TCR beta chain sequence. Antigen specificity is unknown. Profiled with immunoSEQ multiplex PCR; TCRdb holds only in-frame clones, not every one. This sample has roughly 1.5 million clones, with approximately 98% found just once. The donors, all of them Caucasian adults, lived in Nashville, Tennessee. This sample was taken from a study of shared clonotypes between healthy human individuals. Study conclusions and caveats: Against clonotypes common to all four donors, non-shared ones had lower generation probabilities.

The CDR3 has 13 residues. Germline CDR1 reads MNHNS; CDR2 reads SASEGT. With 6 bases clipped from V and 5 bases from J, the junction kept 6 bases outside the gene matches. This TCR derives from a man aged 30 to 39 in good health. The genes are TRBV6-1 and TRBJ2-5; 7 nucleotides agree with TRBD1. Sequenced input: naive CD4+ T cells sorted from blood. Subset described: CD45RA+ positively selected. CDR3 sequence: CASRATGTETQYF. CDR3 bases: TGTGCCAGCAGGGCGACAGGGACGGAGACCCAGTACTTC.